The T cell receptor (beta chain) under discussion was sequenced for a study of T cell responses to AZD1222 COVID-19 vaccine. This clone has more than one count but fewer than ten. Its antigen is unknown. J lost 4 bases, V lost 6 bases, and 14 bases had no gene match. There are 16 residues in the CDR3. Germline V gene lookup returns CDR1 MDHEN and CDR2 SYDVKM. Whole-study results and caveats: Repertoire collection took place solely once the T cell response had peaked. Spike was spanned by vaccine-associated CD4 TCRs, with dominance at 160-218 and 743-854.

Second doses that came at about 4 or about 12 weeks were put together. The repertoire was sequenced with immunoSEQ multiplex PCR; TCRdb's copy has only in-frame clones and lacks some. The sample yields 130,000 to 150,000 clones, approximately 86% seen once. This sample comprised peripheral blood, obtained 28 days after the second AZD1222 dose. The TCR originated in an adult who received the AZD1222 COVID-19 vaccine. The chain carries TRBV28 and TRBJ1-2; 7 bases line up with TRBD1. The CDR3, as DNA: TGTGCCAGCAGGAAGGGGGCTGAGGGAATGCCCTATGGCTACACCTTC. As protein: CASRKGAEGMPYGYTF.